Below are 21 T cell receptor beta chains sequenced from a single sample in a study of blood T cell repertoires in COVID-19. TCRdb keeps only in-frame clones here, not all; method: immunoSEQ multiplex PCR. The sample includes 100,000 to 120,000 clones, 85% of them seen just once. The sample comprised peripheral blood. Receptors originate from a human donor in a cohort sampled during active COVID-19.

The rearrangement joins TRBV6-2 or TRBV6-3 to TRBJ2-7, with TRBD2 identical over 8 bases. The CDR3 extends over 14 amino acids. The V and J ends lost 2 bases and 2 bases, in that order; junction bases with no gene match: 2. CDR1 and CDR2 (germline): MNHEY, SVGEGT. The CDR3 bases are TGTGCCAGCAGTTACGGACTAGCACCCTACGAGCAGTACTTC. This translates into CASSYGLAPYEQYF.

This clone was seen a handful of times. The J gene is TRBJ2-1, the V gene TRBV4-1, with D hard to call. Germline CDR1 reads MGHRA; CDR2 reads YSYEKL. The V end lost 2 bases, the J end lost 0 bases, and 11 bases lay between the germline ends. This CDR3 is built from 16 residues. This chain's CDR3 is CASSQPRKSSYNEQFF. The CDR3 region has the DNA TGCGCCAGCAGCCAACCCCGCAAGAGCTCCTACAATGAGCAGTTCTTC.

The DNA for the CDR3 is TGTGCCAGCAGCGTCATCAACACTGAAGCTTTCTTT. Translated: CASSVINTEAFF. The chain recombines TRBV5-4 with TRBJ1-1; D gene uncertain. Per the germline V gene, CDR1 is SGHNT and CDR2 is YYREEE (reference sequence). The CDR3 spans 12 residues. The ends were cut back, 4 bases at V and 2 bases at J, with 6 bases in the middle.

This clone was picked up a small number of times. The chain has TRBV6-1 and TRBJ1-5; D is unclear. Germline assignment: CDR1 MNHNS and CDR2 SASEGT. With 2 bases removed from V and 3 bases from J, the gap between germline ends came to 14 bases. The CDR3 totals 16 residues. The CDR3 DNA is TGTGCCAGCAGTGAACTTGCAGGTTATAACAATCAGCCCCAGCATTTT. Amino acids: CASSELAGYNNQPQHF.

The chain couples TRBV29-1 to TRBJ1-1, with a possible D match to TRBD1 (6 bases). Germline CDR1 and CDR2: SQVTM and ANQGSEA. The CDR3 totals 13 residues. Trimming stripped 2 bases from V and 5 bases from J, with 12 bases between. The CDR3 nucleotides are TGCAGCGTTGAAAGGGGGACGGGGACTGAAGCTTTCTTT. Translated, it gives CSVERGTGTEAFF.

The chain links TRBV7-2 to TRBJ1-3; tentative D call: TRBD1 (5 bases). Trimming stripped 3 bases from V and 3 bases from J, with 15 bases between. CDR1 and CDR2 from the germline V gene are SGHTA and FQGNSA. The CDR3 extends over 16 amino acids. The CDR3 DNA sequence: TGTGCCAGCAGCTTTAGCGGGGCCTTTGGTGGAAACACCATATATTTT. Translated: CASSFSGAFGGNTIYF.

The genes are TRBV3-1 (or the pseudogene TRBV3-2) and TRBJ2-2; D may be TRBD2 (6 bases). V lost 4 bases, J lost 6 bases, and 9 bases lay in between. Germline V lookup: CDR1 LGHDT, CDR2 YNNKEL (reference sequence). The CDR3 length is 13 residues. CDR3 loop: CASSRGGSGELFF. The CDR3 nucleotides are TGTGCCAGCAGCCGTGGAGGGTCCGGGGAGCTGTTTTTT.

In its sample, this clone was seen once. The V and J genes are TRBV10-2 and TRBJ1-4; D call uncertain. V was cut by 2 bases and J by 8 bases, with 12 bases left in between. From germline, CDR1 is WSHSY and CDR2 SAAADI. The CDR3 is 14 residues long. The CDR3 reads CASSETGYLEKLFF. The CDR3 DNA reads TGCGCCAGCAGTGAGACGGGGTATCTCGAAAAACTGTTTTTT.

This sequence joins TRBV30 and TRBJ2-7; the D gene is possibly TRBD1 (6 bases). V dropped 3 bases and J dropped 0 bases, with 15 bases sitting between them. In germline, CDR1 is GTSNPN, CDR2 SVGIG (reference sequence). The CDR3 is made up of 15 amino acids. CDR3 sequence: CAWSPLDRRSYEQYF. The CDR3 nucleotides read TGTGCCTGGAGCCCCCTCGACAGGCGCTCCTACGAGCAGTACTTC.

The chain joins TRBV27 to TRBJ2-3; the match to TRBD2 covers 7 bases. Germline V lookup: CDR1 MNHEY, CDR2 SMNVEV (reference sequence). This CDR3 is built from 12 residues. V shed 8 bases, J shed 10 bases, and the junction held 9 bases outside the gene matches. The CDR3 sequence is CASRSSGESQYF. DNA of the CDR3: TGTGCCAGCCGGTCTAGCGGCGAGTCGCAGTATTTT.

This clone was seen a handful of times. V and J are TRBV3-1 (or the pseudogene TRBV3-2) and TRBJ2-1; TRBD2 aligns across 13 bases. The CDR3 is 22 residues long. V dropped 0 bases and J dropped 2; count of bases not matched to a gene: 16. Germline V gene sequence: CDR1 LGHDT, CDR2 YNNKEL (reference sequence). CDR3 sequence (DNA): TGTGCCAGCAGCCAAGAGACAAAGAAGGGGACTAGCGGGGTTTTCCCCTACAATGAGCAGTTCTTC. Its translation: CASSQETKKGTSGVFPYNEQFF.

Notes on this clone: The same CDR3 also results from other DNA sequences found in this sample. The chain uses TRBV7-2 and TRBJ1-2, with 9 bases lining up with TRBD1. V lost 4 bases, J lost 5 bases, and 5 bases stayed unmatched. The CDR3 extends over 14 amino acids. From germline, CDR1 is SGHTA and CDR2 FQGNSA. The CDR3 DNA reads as TGTGCCAGCAGCTCCAGGACAGGGGATTATGGCTACACCTTC. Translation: CASSSRTGDYGYTF.

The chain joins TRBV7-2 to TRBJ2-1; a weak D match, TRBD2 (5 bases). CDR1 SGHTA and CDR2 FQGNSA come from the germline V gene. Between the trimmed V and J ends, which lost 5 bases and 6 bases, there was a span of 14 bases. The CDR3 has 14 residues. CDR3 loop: CASSPAGRVNEQFF. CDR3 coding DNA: TGTGCCAGCAGCCCCGCGGGTAGGGTCAATGAGCAGTTCTTC.

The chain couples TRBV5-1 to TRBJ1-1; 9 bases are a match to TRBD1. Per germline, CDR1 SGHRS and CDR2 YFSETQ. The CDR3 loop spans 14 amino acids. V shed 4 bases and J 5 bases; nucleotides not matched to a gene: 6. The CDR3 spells CASSPLQGATEAFF. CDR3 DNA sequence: TGCGCCAGCAGCCCCCTACAGGGGGCGACTGAAGCTTTCTTT.

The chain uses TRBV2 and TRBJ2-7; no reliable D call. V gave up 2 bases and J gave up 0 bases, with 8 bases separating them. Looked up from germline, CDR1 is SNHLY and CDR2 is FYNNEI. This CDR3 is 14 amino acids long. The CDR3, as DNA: TGTGCCAGCAGTGAACCGGGTAGCTCCTACGAGCAGTACTTC. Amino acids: CASSEPGSSYEQYF.

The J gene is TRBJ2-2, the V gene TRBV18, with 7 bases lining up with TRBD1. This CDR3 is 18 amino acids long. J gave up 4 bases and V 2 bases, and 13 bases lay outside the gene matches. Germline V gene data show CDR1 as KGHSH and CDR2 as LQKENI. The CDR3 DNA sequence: TGTGCCAGCTCACCAGACGAGACAGGGTCAATGGGCACCGGGGAGCTGTTTTTT. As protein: CASSPDETGSMGTGELFF. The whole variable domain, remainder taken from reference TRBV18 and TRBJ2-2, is NAGVMQNPRHLVRRRGQEARLRCSPMKGHSHVYWYRQLPEEGLKFMVYLQKENIIDESGMPKERFSAEFPKEGPSILRIQQVVRGDSAAYFCASSPDETGSMGTGELFFGEGSRLTVL.

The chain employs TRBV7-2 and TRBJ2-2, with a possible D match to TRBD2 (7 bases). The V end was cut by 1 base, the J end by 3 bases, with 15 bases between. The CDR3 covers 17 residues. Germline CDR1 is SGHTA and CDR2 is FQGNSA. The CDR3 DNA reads TGTGCCAGCAGCTTAGATTGGCGGGGGCTTTACACCGGGGAGCTGTTTTTT. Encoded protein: CASSLDWRGLYTGELFF.

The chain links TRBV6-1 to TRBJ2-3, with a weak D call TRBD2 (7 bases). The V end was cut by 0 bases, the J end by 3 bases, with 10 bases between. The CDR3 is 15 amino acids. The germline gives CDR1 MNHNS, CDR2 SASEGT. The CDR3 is CASSEAGGATDTQYF. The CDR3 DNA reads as TGTGCCAGCAGTGAAGCTGGGGGGGCAACAGATACGCAGTATTTT.

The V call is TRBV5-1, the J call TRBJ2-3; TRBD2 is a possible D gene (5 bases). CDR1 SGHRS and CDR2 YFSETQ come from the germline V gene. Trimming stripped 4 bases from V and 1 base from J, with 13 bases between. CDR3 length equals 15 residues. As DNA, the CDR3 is TGCGCCAGCAGCCCGGGGTCCGTAGGCACAGATACGCAGTATTTT. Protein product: CASSPGSVGTDTQYF.

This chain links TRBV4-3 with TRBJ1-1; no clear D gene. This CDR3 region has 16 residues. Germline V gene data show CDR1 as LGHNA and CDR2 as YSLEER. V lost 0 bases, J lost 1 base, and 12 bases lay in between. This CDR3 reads CASSQDFGRSNTEAFF. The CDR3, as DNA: TGCGCCAGCAGCCAAGACTTCGGCAGGTCGAACACTGAAGCTTTCTTT.

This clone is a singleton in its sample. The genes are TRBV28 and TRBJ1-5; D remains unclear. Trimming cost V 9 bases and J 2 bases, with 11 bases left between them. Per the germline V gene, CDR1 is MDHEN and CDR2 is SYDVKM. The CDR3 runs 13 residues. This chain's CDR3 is CASTRLGNQPQHF. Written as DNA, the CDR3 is TGTGCCAGTACGAGGTTAGGCAATCAGCCCCAGCATTTT.